This is a list of T cell receptor beta chains from one sample in a study. TCRdb ran MiXCR on the multiplex PCR reads and lists one entry per CDR3 protein. The sample has about 2,400 distinct CDR3 sequences, more than 2% seen once. The material sequenced was tumor-infiltrating Tregs sorted from the breast tumor. The receptors derive from a female donor with breast cancer. CDR3s include the opening cysteine and the closing phenylalanine or tryptophan. The order of the fields is J gene, V gene, D gene, clone size, CDR3 protein, CDR3 DNA. D genes are given only for firm matches. Clone size is given as once, few, many, or a class for an expanded clone.

j_call: TRBJ1-2; v_call: TRBV12-3/TRBV12-4; d_call: NA; clone_size: medium-sized; cdr3_aa: CASRQGYDYTF; cdr3_nt: TGTGCCAGCAGACAGGGTTACGACTACACCTTC
j_call: TRBJ1-2; v_call: TRBV12-3/TRBV12-4; d_call: NA; clone_size: medium-sized; cdr3_aa: CASSFGETNYGYTF; cdr3_nt: TGTGCCAGCAGTTTCGGGGAGACCAACTATGGCTACACCTTC
j_call: TRBJ1-2; v_call: TRBV12-3/TRBV12-4; d_call: NA; clone_size: medium-sized; cdr3_aa: CASSFMRSAHYGYTF; cdr3_nt: TGTGCCAGCAGTTTTATGAGGTCCGCTCACTATGGCTACACCTTC
j_call: TRBJ1-2; v_call: TRBV12-3/TRBV12-4; d_call: NA; clone_size: medium-sized; cdr3_aa: CASSSGGYGYTF; cdr3_nt: TGTGCCAGCAGTTCCGGAGGGTATGGCTACACCTTC
j_call: TRBJ1-2; v_call: TRBV12-3/TRBV12-4; d_call: TRBD1; clone_size: medium-sized; cdr3_aa: CASSPGQGRGYGYTF; cdr3_nt: TGTGCCAGCAGTCCGGGACAGGGGCGCGGCTATGGCTACACCTTC
j_call: TRBJ1-2; v_call: TRBV12-3/TRBV12-4; d_call: NA; clone_size: medium-sized; cdr3_aa: CASSPVNRANYGYTF; cdr3_nt: TGTGCCAGCAGTCCCGTCAACAGGGCTAACTATGGCTACACCTTC
j_call: TRBJ1-2; v_call: TRBV12-3/TRBV12-4; d_call: NA; clone_size: medium-sized; cdr3_aa: CASNIQGINYGYTF; cdr3_nt: TGTGCCAGCAACATACAGGGCATTAACTATGGCTACACCTTC
j_call: TRBJ1-2; v_call: TRBV12-3/TRBV12-4; d_call: NA; clone_size: medium-sized; cdr3_aa: CASRSTGNYGYTF; cdr3_nt: TGTGCCAGCAGATCCACAGGGAACTATGGCTACACCTTC
j_call: TRBJ1-2; v_call: TRBV12-3/TRBV12-4; d_call: NA; clone_size: medium-sized; cdr3_aa: CASRPGQGVYGYTF; cdr3_nt: TGTGCCAGCAGGCCGGGACAAGGAGTCTATGGCTACACCTTC
j_call: TRBJ1-2; v_call: TRBV12-3/TRBV12-4; d_call: NA; clone_size: medium-sized; cdr3_aa: CASSPEGRGYTF; cdr3_nt: TGTGCCAGCAGCCCAGAGGGGCGGGGCTACACCTTC